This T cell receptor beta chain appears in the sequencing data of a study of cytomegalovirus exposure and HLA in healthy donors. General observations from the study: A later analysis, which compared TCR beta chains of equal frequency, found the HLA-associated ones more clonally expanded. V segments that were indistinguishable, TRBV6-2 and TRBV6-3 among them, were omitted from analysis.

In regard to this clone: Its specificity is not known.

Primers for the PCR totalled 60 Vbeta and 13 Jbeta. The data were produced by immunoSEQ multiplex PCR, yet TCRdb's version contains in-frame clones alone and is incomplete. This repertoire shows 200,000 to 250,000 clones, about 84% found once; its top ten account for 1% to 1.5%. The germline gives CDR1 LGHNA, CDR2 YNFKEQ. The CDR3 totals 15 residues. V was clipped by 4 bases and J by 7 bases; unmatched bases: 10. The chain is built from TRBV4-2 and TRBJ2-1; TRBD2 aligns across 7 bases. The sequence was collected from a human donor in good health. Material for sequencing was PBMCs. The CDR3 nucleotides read TGTGCCAGCAGCCGGAGGGGCGGGAGCTTGAATGAGCAGTTCTTC. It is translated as CASSRRGGSLNEQFF.